The rows below give T cell receptor beta chains drawn from one sample of a study of patients and donors after allogeneic stem cell transplantation. TCRdb re-called the RT-PCR reads with MiXCR, one entry per CDR3 protein. The sample consists of about 110,000 distinct CDR3 sequences, approximately 40% of them appearing once. What was sequenced was blood, either unsorted or a sorted T cell fraction (not recorded which). The source is a human donor who was either an allogeneic HSCT recipient or a stem cell or donor lymphocyte infusion donor (not recorded which). It is not recorded whose cells these are; they may come from a transplant donor. CDR3s include the opening cysteine and the closing phenylalanine or tryptophan. A D gene is named only where the DNA matches it firmly. For some rows the clone size is stated as once, few or many, or as a class when expanded; others skip it.

v_gene	d_gene	j_gene	abundance	len	CDR3nt	CDR3aa
TRBV7-3	TRBD2	TRBJ2-1	few	15	TGTGCCAGCAGCTTGGGGACTAGCGGGATCAATGAGCAGTTCTTC	CASSLGTSGINEQFF
TRBV24-1	.	TRBJ1-4	.	12	TGTGCCACCAGGGGGGAAACGGGAAAACTGTTTTTT	CATRGETGKLFF
TRBV6-2/TRBV6-3	TRBD1	TRBJ2-7	.	15	TGTGCCAGCATCGCCCGTACAGGGGGCCCATACGAGCAGTACTTC	CASIARTGGPYEQYF
TRBV5-6	.	TRBJ2-3	.	15	TGTGCCAGCAGCTTTGTGTTTAGCGGACCAGATACGCAGTATTTT	CASSFVFSGPDTQYF
TRBV11-1	TRBD2	TRBJ2-2	.	17	TGTGCCAGCAGCCACCGTGGACTAGCGGGAGGGTTCGGGGAGCTGTTTTTT	CASSHRGLAGGFGELFF
TRBV6-2/TRBV6-3	TRBD2	TRBJ2-1	.	16	TGTGCCAGCAGTCCAGGACTAGCGGGAGGGACGGATGAGCAGTTCTTC	CASSPGLAGGTDEQFF
TRBV3-1	TRBD1	TRBJ2-4	.	15	TGTGCCAGCAGCACAGGGGATGTGGCCAAAAACATTCAGTACTTC	CASSTGDVAKNIQYF
TRBV6-5	.	TRBJ1-1	.	15	TGTGCCAGCAGTTACTCTTCGGCGACAGCCCGGGCAGCTTTCTTT	CASSYSSATARAAFF
TRBV12-3/TRBV12-4	.	TRBJ1-3	.	14	TGTGCCAGCAGACAAGGAAACTCTGGAAACACCATATATTTT	CASRQGNSGNTIYF
TRBV4-3	.	TRBJ1-2	few	14	TGCGCCAGCAGCCCCCGGACGGGTGACTATGGCTACACCTTC	CASSPRTGDYGYTF
TRBV7-6	.	TRBJ1-4	.	16	TGTGCCAGCAGCTTTCGATTCACGGACAGCAATGAAAAACTGTTTTTT	CASSFRFTDSNEKLFF
TRBV11-2	.	TRBJ1-6	.	18	TGTGCCAGCAGCCGTGGCTCCGGGACGGACATCTATAATTCACCCCTCCACTTT	CASSRGSGTDIYNSPLHF
TRBV29-1	.	TRBJ1-1	few	11	TGCAGCGTTGAAAGAGGGGCTGAAGCTTTCTTT	CSVERGAEAFF
TRBV29-1	.	TRBJ2-3	.	14	TGCAGCGTTGATGGGCTAGCGAGCACAGATACGCAGTATTTT	CSVDGLASTDTQYF
TRBV20-1	.	TRBJ1-6	.	16	TGCAGTGCTAGAGATCTACAGAGCTCCTATAATTCACCCCTCCACTTT	CSARDLQSSYNSPLHF
TRBV3-1	.	TRBJ1-3	.	14	TGTGCCAGCAGCCAAGTGGAGGGTGGAAACACCATATATTTT	CASSQVEGGNTIYF